This T cell receptor (beta chain) was obtained from a study of OX40 agonist ivuxolimab in advanced cancers. The assay was immunoSEQ multiplex PCR, and TCRdb's table has in-frame clones only and misses some. Here the sample spans over 60,000 clones, roughly 80% being singletons. The CDR3 contains 14 residues. Losses at the gene ends were 3 bases for V and 4 bases for J; bases not matched to a gene: 4. Germline CDR1 MGHRA, CDR2 YSYEKL. V gene TRBV4-1 combines with J gene TRBJ2-3; 7 nucleotides agree with TRBD2. The sequence derives from an adult with an advanced solid tumor such as melanoma, head and neck, liver or kidney cancer. This specimen was CD4+ or CD8+ T cells sorted from blood, taken in a trial of the OX40 agonist ivuxolimab. CDR3 amino acids: CASSQGGRADTQYF. CDR3 DNA: TGCGCCAGCAGCCAGGGGGGGAGAGCAGATACGCAGTATTTT.